This T cell receptor beta chain is from a study of early T cells in non-severe SARS-CoV-2 infection. Overall study: Sequenced material consisted of bulk RNA (from unsorted whole blood), and chains were unpaired.

On this clonotype: The antigen is undetermined.

Study-level results: Sequences matched to VDJdb favored anti-spike CD8 responses, while private and CD4 specificities were missed.

Unique molecular identifiers were attached to individual cDNA molecules. MiXCR, applied by TCRdb to the 5' RACE reads, yields one record per CDR3 protein. Altogether tens of thousands of distinct CDR3 sequences are present, 10% to 13% being singletons, with the ten largest covering approximately 6.5%. Sample: whole blood. This TCR derives from an adult who was a healthcare worker with PCR-confirmed SARS-CoV-2 infection or an uninfected control (not recorded which).

The CDR3, as DNA: TGTGCCAGCAGCTCCATTCAGGGGGAGACCCAGTACTTC. Amino acids: CASSSIQGETQYF. This chain connects TRBV7-3 to TRBJ2-5; TRBD1 might be the D (6 bases). V dropped 4 bases and J dropped 5 bases, with 11 bases sitting between them. Germline V gene sequence: CDR1 SGHTA, CDR2 FQGTGA. There are 13 residues in the CDR3.